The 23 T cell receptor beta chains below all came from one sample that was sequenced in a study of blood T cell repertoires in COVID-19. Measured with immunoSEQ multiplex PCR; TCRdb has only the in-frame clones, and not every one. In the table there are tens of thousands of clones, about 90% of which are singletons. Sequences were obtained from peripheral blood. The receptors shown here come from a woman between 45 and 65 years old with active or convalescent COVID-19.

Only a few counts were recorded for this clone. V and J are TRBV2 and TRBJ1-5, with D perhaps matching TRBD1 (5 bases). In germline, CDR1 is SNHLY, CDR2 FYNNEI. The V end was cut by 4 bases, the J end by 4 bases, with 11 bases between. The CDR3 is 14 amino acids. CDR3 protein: CASSGGDLNQPQHF. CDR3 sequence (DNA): TGTGCCAGCAGTGGCGGGGACCTTAATCAGCCCCAGCATTTT.

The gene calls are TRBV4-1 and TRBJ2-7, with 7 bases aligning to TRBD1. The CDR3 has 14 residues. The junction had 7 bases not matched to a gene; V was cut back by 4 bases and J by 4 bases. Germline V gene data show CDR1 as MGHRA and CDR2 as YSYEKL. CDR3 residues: CASSPGQTEYEQYF. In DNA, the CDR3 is TGCGCCAGCAGCCCGGGACAGACGGAATACGAGCAGTACTTC.

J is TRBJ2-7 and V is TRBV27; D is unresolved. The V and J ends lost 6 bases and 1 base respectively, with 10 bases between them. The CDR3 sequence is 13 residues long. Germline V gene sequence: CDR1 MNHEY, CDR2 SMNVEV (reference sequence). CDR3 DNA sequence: TGTGCCAGCAGAATCCCTGAGTCCTACGAGCAGTACTTC. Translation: CASRIPESYEQYF.

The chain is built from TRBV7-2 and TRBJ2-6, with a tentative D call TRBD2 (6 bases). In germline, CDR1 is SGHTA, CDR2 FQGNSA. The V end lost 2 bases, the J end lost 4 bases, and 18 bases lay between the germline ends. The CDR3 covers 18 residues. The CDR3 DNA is TGTGCCAGCAGCTTACGCGGGGTACAATCTTCGGGGGCCAACGTCCTGACTTTC. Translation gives CASSLRGVQSSGANVLTF.

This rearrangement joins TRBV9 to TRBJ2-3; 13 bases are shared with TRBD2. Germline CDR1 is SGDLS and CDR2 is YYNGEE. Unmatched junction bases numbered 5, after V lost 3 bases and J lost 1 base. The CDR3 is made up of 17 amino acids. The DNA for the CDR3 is TGTGCCAGCAGCGCAGGACTAGCGGGGGCCCGCACAGATACGCAGTATTTT. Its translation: CASSAGLAGARTDTQYF.

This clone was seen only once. As DNA, the CDR3 is TGTGCCAGCAGAGACAGGGCCTTCACTGAAGCTTTCTTT. It encodes CASRDRAFTEAFF. The chain recombines TRBV6-5 with TRBJ1-1; TRBD1 matches at 7 bases. J lost 4 bases, V lost 6 bases, and 5 bases had no gene match. CDR3 size: 13 residues. The germline CDR1 and CDR2 sequences are MNHEY and SVGAGI.

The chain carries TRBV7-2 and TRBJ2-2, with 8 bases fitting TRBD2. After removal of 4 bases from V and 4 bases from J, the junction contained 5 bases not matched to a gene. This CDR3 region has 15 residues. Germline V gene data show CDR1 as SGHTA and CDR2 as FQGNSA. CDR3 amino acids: CASSSGLGPTGELFF. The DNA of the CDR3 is TGTGCCAGCAGCTCGGGACTAGGACCCACCGGGGAGCTGTTTTTT.

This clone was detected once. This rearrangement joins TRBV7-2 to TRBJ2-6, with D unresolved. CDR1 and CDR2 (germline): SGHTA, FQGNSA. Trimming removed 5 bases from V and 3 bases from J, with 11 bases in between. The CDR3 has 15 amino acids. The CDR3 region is CASSSRLLGANVLTF. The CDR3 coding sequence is TGTGCCAGCAGCAGCCGCCTACTTGGGGCCAACGTCCTGACTTTC.

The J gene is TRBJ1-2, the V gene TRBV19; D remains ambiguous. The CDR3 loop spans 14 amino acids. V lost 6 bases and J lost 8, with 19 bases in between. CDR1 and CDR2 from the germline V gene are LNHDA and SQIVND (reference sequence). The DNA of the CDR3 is TGTGCCAGTAGGATGGTGGGAGGAAGTTGGGGCTACACCTTC. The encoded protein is CASRMVGGSWGYTF.

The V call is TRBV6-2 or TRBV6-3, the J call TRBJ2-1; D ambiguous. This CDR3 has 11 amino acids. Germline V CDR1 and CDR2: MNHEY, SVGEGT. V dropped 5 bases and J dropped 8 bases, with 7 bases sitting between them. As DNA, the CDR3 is TGTGCCAGCAGTCAGGTGGATGAGCAGTTCTTC. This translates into CASSQVDEQFF.

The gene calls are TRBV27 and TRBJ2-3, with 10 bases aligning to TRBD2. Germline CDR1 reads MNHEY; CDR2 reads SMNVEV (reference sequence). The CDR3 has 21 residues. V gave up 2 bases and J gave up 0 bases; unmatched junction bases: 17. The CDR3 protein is CASSLPLHVSGGTISTDTQYF. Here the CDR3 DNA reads TGTGCCAGCAGTTTACCCCTCCATGTTAGCGGGGGGACAATCAGCACAGATACGCAGTATTTT.

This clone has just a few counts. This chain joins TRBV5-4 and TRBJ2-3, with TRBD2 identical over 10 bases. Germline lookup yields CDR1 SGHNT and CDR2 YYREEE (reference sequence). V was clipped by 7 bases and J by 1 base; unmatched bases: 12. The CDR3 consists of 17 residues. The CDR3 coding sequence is TGTGCCAGCTTCTGGGGGGGACTAGCGATTGGCACAGATACGCAGTATTTT. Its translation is CASFWGGLAIGTDTQYF.

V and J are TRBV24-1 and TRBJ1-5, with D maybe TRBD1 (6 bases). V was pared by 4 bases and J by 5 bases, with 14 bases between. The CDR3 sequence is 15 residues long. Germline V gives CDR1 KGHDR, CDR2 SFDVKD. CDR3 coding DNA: TGTGCCACCAGTGACCCGAACAGGGTGGATCAGCCCCAGCATTTT. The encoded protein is CATSDPNRVDQPQHF.

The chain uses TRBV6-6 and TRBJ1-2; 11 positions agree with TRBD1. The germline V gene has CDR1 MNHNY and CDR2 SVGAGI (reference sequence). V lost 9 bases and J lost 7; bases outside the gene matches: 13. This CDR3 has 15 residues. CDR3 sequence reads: CASLAGTGGIRGYTF. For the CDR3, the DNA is TGTGCCAGTTTGGCCGGGACAGGGGGTATTCGTGGCTACACCTTC.

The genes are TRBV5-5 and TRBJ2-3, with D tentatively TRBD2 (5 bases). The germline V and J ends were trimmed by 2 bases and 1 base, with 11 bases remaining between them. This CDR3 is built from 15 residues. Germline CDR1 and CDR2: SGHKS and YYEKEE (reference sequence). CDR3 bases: TGTGCCAGCAGCTTATGGTCAGCGGGCACAGATACGCAGTATTTT. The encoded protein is CASSLWSAGTDTQYF.

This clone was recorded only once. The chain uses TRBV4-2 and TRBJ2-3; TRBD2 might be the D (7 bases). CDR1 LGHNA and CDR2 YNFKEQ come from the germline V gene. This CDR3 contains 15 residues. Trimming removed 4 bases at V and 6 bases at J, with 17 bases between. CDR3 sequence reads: CASSLRGAPGDTQYF. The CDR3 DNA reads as TGTGCCAGCAGCCTCCGGGGGGCCCCCGGGGATACGCAGTATTTT.

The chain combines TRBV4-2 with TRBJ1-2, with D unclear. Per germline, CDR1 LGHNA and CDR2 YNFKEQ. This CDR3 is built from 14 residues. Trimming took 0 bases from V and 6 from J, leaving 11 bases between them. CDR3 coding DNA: TGTGCCAGCAGCCAAGATTTTGAGGTGGATGGCTACACCTTC. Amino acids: CASSQDFEVDGYTF.

CDR3 nucleotide sequence: TGTGCCAGCAGCCCACAGGGCGGGCTATCACCCCTCCACTTT. It specifies CASSPQGGLSPLHF. The chain couples TRBV7-3 to TRBJ1-6; D is possibly TRBD1 (6 bases). V was pared by 5 bases and J by 10 bases, with 15 bases between. CDR3 length: 14 amino acids. Germline V gives CDR1 SGHTA, CDR2 FQGTGA.

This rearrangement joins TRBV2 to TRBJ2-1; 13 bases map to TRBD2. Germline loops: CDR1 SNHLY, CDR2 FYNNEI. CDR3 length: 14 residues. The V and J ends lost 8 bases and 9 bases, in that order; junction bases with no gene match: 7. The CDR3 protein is CASGDGLAGVEQFF. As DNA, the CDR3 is TGTGCCAGCGGGGATGGACTAGCGGGGGTTGAGCAGTTCTTC.

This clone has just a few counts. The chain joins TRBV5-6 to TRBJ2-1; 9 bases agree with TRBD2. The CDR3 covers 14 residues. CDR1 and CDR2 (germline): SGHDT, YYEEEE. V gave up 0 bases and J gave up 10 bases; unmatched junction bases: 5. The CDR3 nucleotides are TGTGCCAGCAGCTTGGGCGCTAGCGGGATGGAGCAGTTCTTC. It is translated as CASSLGASGMEQFF. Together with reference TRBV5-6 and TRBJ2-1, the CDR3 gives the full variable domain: DAGVTQSPTHLIKTRGQQVTLRCSPKSGHDTVSWYQQALGQGPQFIFQYYEEEERQRGNFPDRFSGHQFPNYSSELNVNALLLGDSALYLCASSLGASGMEQFFGPGTRLTVL.

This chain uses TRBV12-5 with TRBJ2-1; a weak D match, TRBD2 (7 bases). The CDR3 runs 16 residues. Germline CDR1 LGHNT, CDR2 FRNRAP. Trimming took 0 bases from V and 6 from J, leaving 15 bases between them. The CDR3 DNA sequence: TGTGCTAGTGGTTTGGTAGTCGGGGGGCTGGTCAATGAGCAGTTCTTC. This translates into CASGLVVGGLVNEQFF.

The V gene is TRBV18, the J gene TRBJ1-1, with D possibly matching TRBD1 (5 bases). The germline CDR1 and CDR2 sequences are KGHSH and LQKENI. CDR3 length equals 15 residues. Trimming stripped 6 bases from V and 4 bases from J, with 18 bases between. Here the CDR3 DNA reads TGTGCCAGCTCGGCCGGCAGTGCGGGGGGCACTGAAGCTTTCTTT. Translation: CASSAGSAGGTEAFF.

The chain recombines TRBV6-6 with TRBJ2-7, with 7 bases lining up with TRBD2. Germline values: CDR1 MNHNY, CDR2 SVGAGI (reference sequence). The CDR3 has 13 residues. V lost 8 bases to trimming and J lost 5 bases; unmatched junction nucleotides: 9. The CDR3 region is CASWVVGGNEQYF. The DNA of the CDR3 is TGTGCCAGCTGGGTGGTCGGGGGGAACGAGCAGTACTTC.